Shown below are 9 T cell receptor beta chains from a single sample sequenced in a study of blood T cell repertoires in COVID-19. Sequencing used immunoSEQ multiplex PCR; TCRdb keeps in-frame clones, though not all of them. There are around 70,000 clones in the sample; roughly 91% occur only once, and 6.6% lies in the top ten. Sequenced: peripheral blood. These TCRs come from a man in his fifties or sixties with active COVID-19.

V usage is TRBV19 and J usage is TRBJ1-1; no reliable D call. Germline V gives CDR1 LNHDA, CDR2 SQIVND (reference sequence). The V end lost 4 bases, the J end lost 4 bases, and 10 bases lay between the germline ends. The CDR3 consists of 13 residues. The DNA of the CDR3 is TGTGCCAGTAGTACCCGACACCGCACTGAAGCTTTCTTT. Its protein product is CASSTRHRTEAFF.

V and J are TRBV13 and TRBJ2-2; weak D call: TRBD2 (5 bases). V lost 5 bases to trimming and J lost 0 bases, with 13 bases between them. Germline V lookup: CDR1 PRHDT, CDR2 FYEKMQ (reference sequence). CDR3 size: 16 residues. CDR3 DNA: TGTGCCAGCAGCCACCAAGCGGACGCGAACACCGGGGAGCTGTTTTTT. This sequence encodes CASSHQADANTGELFF.

The V call is TRBV2, the J call TRBJ1-1; perhaps TRBD1 as D (5 bases). V shed 2 bases and J shed 4 bases, with 8 bases lying between them. The germline CDR1 and CDR2 sequences are SNHLY and FYNNEI. CDR3 size: 13 residues. CDR3 nucleotide sequence: TGTGCCAGCAGTGAACAGGGTCTCACTGAAGCTTTCTTT. This gives the protein CASSEQGLTEAFF.

This clone appeared once. The V call is TRBV28, the J call TRBJ2-5; a weak D match, TRBD1 (12 bases). This CDR3 has 20 residues. Trimming removed 4 bases from V and 0 bases from J, with 27 bases in between. Germline V gene data show CDR1 as MDHEN and CDR2 as SYDVKM. This CDR3 is CASSWGQGASSGRNQETQYF. The DNA of the CDR3 is TGTGCCAGCAGTTGGGGACAGGGGGCGTCTAGCGGGAGGAACCAAGAGACCCAGTACTTC.

The chain joins TRBV2 to TRBJ2-4; D gene unclear. This CDR3 contains 14 residues. V was pared by 1 base and J by 10 bases, with 14 bases between. The V gene's germline CDR1 is SNHLY and CDR2 FYNNEI. CDR3 bases: TGTGCCAGCAGTGAAGGTATCGGTGAGGTGATTCAGTACTTC. It translates to CASSEGIGEVIQYF.

The chain joins TRBV19 to TRBJ2-1, with 8 bases identical to TRBD2. The V gene end was trimmed by 3 bases and the J gene end by 5 bases; junction bases not matched to a gene: 6. The germline CDR1 and CDR2 sequences are LNHDA and SQIVND (reference sequence). The CDR3 sequence is 15 residues long. CDR3 nucleotide sequence: TGTGCCAGTAGTATCGGGAGCGGGAGAAACAATGAGCAGTTCTTC. Its protein product is CASSIGSGRNNEQFF.

The chain links TRBV4-1 to TRBJ2-3, with no clear D. The germline gives CDR1 MGHRA, CDR2 YSYEKL. Trimming stripped 1 base from V and 3 bases from J, with 5 bases between. This CDR3 contains 13 residues. CDR3 loop: CASSQARTDTQYF. The CDR3 nucleotides are TGCGCCAGCAGCCAAGCTAGGACAGATACGCAGTATTTT.

The genes are TRBV7-2 and TRBJ2-3; D gene ambiguous. The CDR3 loop spans 12 amino acids. The V gene's germline CDR1 is SGHTA and CDR2 FQGNSA. Trimming took off 5 bases at V and 2 bases at J, with 5 bases between the two ends. CDR3 in DNA: TGTGCCAGCAGCCTCCCCACAGATACGCAGTATTTT. It specifies CASSLPTDTQYF.

The chain is built from TRBV7-9 and TRBJ2-7; 7 bases fit TRBD2. The CDR3 sequence is 12 residues long. Germline V gene data show CDR1 as SEHNR and CDR2 as FQNEAQ (reference sequence). The junction had 4 bases not matched to a gene; V was cut back by 8 bases and J by 3 bases. The DNA of the CDR3 is TGTGCCAGCGGCCCGGGGGGCTACGAGCAGTACTTC. Its protein is CASGPGGYEQYF.